This T cell receptor (beta chain) emerged from a study of cytomegalovirus exposure and HLA in healthy donors. Study conclusions and caveats: There were several of the most significant clusters that appeared linked to common viral pathogens in a later analysis.

J lost 0 bases, V lost 6 bases, and 8 bases had no gene match. The CDR3 contains 18 residues. CDR1 and CDR2 (germline): SGHAT, FQNNGV. A note on this clone: The antigen is not known.

The PCR employed 60 Vbeta primers together with 13 Jbeta primers. Data came from immunoSEQ multiplex PCR; TCRdb stores just in-frame clones and leaves some out. The table shows about 59,000 clones, with more than 70% occurring only once. This rearrangement joins TRBV11-2 to TRBJ2-5; the match to TRBD2 covers 15 bases. The sequence was collected from a man aged 25-45 years in good health and CMV-seropositive. The sequencing input was PBMCs. The CDR3 DNA reads TGTGCCAGCAGGTCGGGACTAGCGGGAGGCGGGTACCAAGAGACCCAGTACTTC. Amino acids: CASRSGLAGGGYQETQYF.